This T cell receptor beta chain was obtained from a study of T cell clones after liver transplantation. Clones were read by immunoSEQ multiplex PCR, and TCRdb kept only the in-frame ones, dropping some. The sample has tens of thousands of clones; roughly three quarters are singletons. Trimming at V came to 4 bases and at J to 2 bases, leaving 7 bases not matched to a gene. From germline, CDR1 is SEHNR and CDR2 FQNEAQ (reference sequence). The CDR3 runs 15 residues. This clone has a handful of counts. V and J are TRBV7-9 and TRBJ1-2, with TRBD1 matching 7 bases. This specimen was CD4+ T cells from blood, taken at the 22-month timepoint. The receptor was isolated from a human patient who received a liver transplant. Some T cells may possibly be graft donor cells. CDR3 sequence reads: CASSWDSDLNYGYTF. The CDR3 DNA reads as TGTGCCAGCAGCTGGGACAGCGATTTGAACTATGGCTACACCTTC.